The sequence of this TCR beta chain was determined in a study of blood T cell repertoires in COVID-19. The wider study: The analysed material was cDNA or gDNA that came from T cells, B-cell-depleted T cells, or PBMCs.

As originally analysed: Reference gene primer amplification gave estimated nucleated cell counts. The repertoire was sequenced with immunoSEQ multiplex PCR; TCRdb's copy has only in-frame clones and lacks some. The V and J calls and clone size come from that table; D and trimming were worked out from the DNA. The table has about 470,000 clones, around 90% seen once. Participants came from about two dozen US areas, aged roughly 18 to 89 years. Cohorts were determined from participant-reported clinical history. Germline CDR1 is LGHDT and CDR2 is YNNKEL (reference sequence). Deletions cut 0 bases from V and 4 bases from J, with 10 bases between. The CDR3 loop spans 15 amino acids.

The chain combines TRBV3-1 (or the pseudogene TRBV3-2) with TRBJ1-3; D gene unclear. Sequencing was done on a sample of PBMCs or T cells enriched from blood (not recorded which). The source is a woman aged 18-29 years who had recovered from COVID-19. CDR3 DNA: TGTGCCAGCAGCCAAGATGGGGAGTTGGGAAACACCATATATTTT. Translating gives CASSQDGELGNTIYF.